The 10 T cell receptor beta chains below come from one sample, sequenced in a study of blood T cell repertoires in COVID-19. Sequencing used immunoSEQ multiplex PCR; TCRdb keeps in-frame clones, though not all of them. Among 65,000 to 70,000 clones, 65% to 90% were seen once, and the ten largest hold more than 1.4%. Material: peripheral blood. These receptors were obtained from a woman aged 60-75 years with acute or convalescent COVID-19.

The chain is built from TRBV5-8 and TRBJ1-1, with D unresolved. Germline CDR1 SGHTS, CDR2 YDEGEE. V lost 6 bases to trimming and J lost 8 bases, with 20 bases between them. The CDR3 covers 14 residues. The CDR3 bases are TGTGCCAGCACACCAATAGCTTTATCGGCCGAAGCTTTCTTT. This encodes CASTPIALSAEAFF.

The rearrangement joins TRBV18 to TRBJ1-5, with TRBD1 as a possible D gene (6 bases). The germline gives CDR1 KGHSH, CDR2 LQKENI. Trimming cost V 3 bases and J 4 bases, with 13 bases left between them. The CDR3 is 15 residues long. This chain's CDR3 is CASSPPGTTNQPQHF. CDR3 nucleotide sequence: TGTGCCAGCTCACCCCCCGGGACAACTAATCAGCCCCAGCATTTT.

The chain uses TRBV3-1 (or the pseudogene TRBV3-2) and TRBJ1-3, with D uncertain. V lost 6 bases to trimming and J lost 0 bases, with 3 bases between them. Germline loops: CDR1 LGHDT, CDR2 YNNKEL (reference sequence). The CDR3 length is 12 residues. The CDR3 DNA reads TGTGCCAGCAGTCGCTCTGGAAACACCATATATTTT. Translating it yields CASSRSGNTIYF.

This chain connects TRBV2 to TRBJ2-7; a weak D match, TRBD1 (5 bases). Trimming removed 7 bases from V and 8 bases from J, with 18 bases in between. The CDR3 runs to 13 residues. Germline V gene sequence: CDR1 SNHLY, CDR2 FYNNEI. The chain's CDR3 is CASIINRQGKQYF. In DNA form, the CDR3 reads TGTGCCAGCATTATTAATAGGCAGGGTAAGCAGTACTTC.

CDR3 DNA: TGTGCCAGCAGTCCCGCCGGGACTAGCGGGAATGAGCAGTTCTTC. This sequence encodes CASSPAGTSGNEQFF. The V and J genes are TRBV28 and TRBJ2-1; 12 bases are a match to TRBD2. Per the germline V gene, CDR1 is MDHEN and CDR2 is SYDVKM. The V and J ends lost 5 bases and 7 bases, in that order; junction bases with no gene match: 6. The CDR3 extends over 15 amino acids.

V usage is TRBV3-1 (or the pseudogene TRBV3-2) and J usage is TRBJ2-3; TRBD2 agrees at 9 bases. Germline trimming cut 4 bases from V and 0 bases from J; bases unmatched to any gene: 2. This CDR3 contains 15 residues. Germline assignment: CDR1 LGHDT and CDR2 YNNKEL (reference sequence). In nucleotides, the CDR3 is TGTGCCAGCAGCCTTACTAGCGGGAGCACAGATACGCAGTATTTT. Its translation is CASSLTSGSTDTQYF.

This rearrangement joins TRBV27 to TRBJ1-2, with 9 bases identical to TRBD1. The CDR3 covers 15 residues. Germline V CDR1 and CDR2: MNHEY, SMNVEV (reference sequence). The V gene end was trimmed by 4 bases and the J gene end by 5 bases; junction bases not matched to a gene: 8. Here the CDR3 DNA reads TGTGCCAGCAGTTCCTTGGACAGGGGACTTTATGGCTACACCTTC. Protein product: CASSSLDRGLYGYTF.

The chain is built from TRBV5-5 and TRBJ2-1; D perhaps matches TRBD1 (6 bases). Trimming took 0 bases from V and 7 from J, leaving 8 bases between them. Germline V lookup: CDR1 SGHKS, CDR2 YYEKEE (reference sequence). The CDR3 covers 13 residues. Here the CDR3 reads CASSLEDRNEQFF. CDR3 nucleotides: TGTGCCAGCAGCTTGGAAGACAGGAATGAGCAGTTCTTC. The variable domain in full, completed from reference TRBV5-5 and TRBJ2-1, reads DAGVTQSPTHLIKTRGQQVTLRCSPISGHKSVSWYQQVLGQGPQFIFQYYEKEERGRGNFPDRFSARQFPNYSSELNVNALLLGDSALYLCASSLEDRNEQFFGPGTRLTVL.

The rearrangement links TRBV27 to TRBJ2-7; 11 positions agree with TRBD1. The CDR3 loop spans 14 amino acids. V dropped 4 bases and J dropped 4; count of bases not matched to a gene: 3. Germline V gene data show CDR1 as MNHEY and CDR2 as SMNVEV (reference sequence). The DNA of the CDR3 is TGTGCCAGCAGTTCGGGACAGGGGGAGTACGAGCAGTACTTC. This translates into CASSSGQGEYEQYF.

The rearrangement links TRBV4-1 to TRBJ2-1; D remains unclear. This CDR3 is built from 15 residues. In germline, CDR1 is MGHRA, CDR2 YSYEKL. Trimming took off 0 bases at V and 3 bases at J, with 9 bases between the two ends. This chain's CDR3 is CASSQEHRSYNEQFF. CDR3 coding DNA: TGCGCCAGCAGCCAAGAACATCGCAGCTACAATGAGCAGTTCTTC.